This TCR beta chain was captured in a study of cytomegalovirus exposure and HLA in healthy donors. Whole-study results and caveats: In a later analysis, approximately 15,000 TCR beta sequences were associated with HLA alleles at 0.05 false discovery rate. CMV serostatus stood as the only immune exposure information on hand.

Amplification used 60 Vbeta primers and 13 Jbeta primers. Using immunoSEQ multiplex PCR, the repertoire was profiled, and TCRdb retains in-frame clones only, with some absent. The repertoire holds over 150,000 clones, with 82% as singletons. Germline-derived CDR1 and CDR2 are SGHVS and FNYEAQ. The ends were cut back, 6 bases at V and 2 bases at J, with 4 bases in the middle. The CDR3 is 11 residues long. These donors, healthy bone marrow donors, were studied. This clone appeared a single time. The antigen remains unidentified. This chain links TRBV7-6 with TRBJ2-5; D is uncertain. The sequenced sample consisted of PBMCs. This TCR came from a girl aged 2 to 10 in good health and CMV-seropositive. The CDR3 coding sequence is TGTGCCAGCAGTCTTCAAGAGACCCAGTACTTC. It encodes CASSLQETQYF.